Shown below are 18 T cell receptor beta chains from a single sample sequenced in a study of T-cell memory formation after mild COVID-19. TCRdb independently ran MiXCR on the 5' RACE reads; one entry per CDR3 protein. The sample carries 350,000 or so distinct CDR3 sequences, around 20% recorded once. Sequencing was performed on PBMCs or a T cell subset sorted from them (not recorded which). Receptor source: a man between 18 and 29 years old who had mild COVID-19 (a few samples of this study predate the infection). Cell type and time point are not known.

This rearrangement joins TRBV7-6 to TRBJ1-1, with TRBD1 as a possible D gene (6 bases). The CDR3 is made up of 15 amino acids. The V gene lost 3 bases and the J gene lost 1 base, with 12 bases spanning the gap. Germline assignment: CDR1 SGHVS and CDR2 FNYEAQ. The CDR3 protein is CASSLAGHGNTEAFF. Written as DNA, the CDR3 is TGTGCCAGCAGCTTGGCGGGACACGGGAACACTGAAGCTTTCTTT.

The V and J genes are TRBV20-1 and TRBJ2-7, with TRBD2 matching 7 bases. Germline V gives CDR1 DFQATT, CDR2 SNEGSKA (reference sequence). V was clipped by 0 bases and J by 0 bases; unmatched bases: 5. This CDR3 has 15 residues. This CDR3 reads CSARDEGGSSYEQYF. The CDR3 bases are TGCAGTGCTAGAGATGAGGGCGGGAGCTCCTACGAGCAGTACTTC.

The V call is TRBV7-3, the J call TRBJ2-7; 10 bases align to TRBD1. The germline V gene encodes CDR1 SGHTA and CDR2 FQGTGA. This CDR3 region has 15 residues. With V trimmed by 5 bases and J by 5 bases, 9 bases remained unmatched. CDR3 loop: CASSPGGQGWNEQYF. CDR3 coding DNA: TGTGCCAGCAGCCCGGGGGGACAGGGGTGGAACGAGCAGTACTTC.

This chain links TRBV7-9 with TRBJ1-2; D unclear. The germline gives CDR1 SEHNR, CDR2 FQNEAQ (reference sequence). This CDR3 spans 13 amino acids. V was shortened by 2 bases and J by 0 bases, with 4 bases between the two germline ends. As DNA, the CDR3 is TGTGCCAGCAGCTTATCGACTAACTATGGCTACACCTTC. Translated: CASSLSTNYGYTF.

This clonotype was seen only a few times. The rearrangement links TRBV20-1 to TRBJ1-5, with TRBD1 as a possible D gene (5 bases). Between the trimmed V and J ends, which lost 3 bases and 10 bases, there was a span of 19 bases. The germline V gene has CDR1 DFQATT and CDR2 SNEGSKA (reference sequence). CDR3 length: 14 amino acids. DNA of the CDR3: TGCAGTGCTAGTCCCGGGGCAGCGATGGTACCCCAGCATTTT. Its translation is CSASPGAAMVPQHF.

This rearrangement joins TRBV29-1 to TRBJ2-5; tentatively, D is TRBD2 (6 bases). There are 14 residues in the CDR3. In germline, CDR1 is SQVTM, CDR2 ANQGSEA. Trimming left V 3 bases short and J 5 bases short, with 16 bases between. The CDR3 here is CSVEEGSVLETQYF. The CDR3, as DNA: TGCAGCGTTGAGGAGGGGAGTGTCCTGGAGACCCAGTACTTC.

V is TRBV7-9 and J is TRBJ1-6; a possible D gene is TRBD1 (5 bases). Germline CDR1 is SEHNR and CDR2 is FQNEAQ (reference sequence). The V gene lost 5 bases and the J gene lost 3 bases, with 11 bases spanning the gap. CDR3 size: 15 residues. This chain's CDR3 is CASSPRRDYNSPLHF. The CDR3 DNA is TGTGCCAGCAGCCCGCGCAGGGACTATAATTCACCCCTCCACTTT.

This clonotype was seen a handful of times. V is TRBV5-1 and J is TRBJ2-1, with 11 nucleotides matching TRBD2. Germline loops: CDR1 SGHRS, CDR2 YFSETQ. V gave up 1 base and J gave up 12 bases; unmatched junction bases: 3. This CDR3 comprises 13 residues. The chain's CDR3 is CASSLTLAGGQFF. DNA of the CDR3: TGCGCCAGCAGCTTGACCCTAGCGGGGGGGCAGTTCTTC. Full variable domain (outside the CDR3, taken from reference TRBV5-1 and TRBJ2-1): KAGVTQTPRYLIKTRGQQVTLSCSPISGHRSVSWYQQTPGQGLQFLFEYFSETQRNKGNFPGRFSGRQFSNSRSEMNVSTLELGDSALYLCASSLTLAGGQFFGPGTRLTVL.

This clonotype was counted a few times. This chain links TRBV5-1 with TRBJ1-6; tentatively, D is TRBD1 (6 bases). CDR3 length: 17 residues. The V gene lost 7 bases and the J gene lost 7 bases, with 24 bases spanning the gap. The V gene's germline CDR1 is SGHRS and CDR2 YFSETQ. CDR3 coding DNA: TGCGCCAGCCGATACGAACATCAGGGGCTCTCGAATTCACCCCTCCACTTT. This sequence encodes CASRYEHQGLSNSPLHF.

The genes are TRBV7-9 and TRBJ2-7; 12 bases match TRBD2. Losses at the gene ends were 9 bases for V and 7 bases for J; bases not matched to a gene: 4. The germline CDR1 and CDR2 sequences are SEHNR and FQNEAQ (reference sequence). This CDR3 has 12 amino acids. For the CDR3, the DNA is TGTGCCAGTGAAGGACTAGCGGGGGAGCAGTACTTC. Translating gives CASEGLAGEQYF.

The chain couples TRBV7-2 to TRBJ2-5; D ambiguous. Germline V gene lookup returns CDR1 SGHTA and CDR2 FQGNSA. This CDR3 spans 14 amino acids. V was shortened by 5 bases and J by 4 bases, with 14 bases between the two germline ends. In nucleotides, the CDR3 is TGTGCCAGCAGCCTATATCTGTCTGCAGAGACCCAGTACTTC. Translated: CASSLYLSAETQYF.

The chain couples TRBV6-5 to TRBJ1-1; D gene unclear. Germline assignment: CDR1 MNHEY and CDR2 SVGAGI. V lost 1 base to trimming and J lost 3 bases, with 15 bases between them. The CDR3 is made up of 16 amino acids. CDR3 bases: TGTGCCAGCAGTTACTTAGTAGGCTCAGGATACACTGAAGCTTTCTTT. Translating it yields CASSYLVGSGYTEAFF.

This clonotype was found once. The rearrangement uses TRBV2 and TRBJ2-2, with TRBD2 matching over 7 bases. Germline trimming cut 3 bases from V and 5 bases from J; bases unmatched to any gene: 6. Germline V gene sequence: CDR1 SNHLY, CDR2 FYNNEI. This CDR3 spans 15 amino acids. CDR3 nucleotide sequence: TGTGCCAGCAGTGATTGGGGGGGAAAGACCGGGGAGCTGTTTTTT. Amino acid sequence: CASSDWGGKTGELFF.

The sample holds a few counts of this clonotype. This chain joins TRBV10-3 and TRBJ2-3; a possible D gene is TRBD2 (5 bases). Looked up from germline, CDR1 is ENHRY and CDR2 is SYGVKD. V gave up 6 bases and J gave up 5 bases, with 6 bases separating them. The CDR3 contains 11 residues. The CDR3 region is CAISEGDTQYF. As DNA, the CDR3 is TGTGCCATCAGCGAGGGAGATACGCAGTATTTT.

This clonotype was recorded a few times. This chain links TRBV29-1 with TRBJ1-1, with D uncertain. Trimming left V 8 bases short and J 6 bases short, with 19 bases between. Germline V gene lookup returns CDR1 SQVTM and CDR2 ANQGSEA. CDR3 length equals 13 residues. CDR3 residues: CSSRLVPGPEAFF. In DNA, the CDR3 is TGCAGCTCTCGTCTAGTTCCTGGCCCTGAAGCTTTCTTT.

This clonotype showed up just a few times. The CDR3 spells CASSPDSNYEQYV. The CDR3 nucleotides are TGTGCCAGCAGTCCGGACAGTAACTACGAGCAGTACGTC. The chain couples TRBV28 to TRBJ2-7, with D maybe TRBD1 (6 bases). The ends were cut back, 5 bases at V and 3 bases at J, with 11 bases in the middle. The CDR3 is made up of 13 amino acids. Germline-derived CDR1 and CDR2 are MDHEN and SYDVKM.

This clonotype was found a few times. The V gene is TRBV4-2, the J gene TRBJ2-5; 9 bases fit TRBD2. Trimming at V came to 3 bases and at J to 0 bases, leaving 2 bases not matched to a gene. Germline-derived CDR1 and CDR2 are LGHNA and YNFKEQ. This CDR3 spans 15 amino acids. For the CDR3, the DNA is TGTGCCAGCAGCCAGGCGGGGGGGTACCAAGAGACCCAGTACTTC. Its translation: CASSQAGGYQETQYF.

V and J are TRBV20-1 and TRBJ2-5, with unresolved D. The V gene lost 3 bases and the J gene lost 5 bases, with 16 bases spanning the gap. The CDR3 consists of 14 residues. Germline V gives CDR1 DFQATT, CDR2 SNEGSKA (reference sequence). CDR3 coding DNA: TGCAGTGCTAGCTCGTATTCTCCATCGGAGACCCAGTACTTC. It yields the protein CSASSYSPSETQYF.